This T cell receptor beta chain stems from a study of T-cell reconstitution after alpha-beta-depleted transplantation in children. This CDR3 has 15 amino acids. Per the germline V gene, CDR1 is MNHEY and CDR2 is SVGAGI. Trimming took off 4 bases at V and 6 bases at J, with 17 bases between the two ends. This clonotype was detected a few times. A library of TCRbeta sequences, prepared with unique molecular identifiers, was generated. From the PCR reads, TCRdb called clonotypes with MiXCR, one entry per CDR3 protein. The sample lists about 980,000 distinct CDR3 sequences; about 29% were seen once. Sequenced here: PBMCs, mostly from graft donor cells, sampled 360 days after TCRalphabeta/CD19-depleted stem cell transplant. This sequence was found in a boy younger than two who had a stem cell transplant for SCID, so the T cells may come from the graft donor. J is TRBJ2-3 and V is TRBV6-5; weak D call: TRBD2 (6 bases). In nucleotides, the CDR3 is TGTGCCAGCAGTTCCGGGACTGCCCATTTGGATACGCAGTATTTT. Its protein product is CASSSGTAHLDTQYF.